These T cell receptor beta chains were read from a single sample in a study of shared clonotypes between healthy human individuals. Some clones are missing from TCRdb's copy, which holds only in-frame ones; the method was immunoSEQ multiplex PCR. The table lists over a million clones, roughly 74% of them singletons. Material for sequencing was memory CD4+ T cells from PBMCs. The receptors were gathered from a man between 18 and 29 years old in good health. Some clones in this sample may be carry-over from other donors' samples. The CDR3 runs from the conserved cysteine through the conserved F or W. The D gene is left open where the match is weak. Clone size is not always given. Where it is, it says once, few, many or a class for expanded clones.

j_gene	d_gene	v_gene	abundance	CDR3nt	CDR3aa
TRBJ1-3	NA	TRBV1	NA	TGCACCAGCAGCCAAGATGACCGGAGCTCTGGAAACACCATATATTTT	CTSSQDDRSSGNTIYF
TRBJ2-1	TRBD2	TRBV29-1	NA	TGCAGCGTTGTGAGGCCGGGACTAGCGAGGAACAATGAGCAGTTCTTC	CSVVRPGLARNNEQFF
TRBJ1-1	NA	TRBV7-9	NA	TGTGCCAGCAGCCCCCTGAGTGGGGGGAACACTGAAGCTTTCTTT	CASSPLSGGNTEAFF
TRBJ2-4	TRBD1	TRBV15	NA	TGTGCCACCAGCAGAGATCAGGGGGCGATCGGCAAAAACATTCAGTACTTC	CATSRDQGAIGKNIQYF
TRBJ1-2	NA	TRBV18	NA	TGTGCCAGCTCACCACCGGAATTCTATGGCTACACCTTC	CASSPPEFYGYTF
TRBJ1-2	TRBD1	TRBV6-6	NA	TGTGCCAGCAGTTACAGGGACAGGGGGCACTATGGCTACACCTTC	CASSYRDRGHYGYTF
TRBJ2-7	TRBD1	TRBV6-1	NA	TGTGCCAGCCAGATAAACAGGGGCAGGTACGAGCAGTACTTC	CASQINRGRYEQYF
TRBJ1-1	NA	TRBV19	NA	TGTGCCAGTAGGCCGCAAATGAACACTGAAGCTTTCTTT	CASRPQMNTEAFF
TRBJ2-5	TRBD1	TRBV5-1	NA	TGCGCCAGCGGGATTGTCGGGACAGAAAAAGAGACCCAGTACTTC	CASGIVGTEKETQYF
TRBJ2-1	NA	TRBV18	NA	TGTGCCAGCTCACAGGCAGGGGCGGGAACCTACAATGAGCAGTTCTTC	CASSQAGAGTYNEQFF
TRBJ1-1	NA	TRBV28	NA	TGTGCCAGCAGTTTAATGGGGACGGTGTACACTGAAGCTTTCTTT	CASSLMGTVYTEAFF
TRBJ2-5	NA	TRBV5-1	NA	TGCGCCAGCAGCTTTACTCCTCAAGAGACCCAGTACTTC	CASSFTPQETQYF
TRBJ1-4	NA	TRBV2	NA	TGTGCCAGCCGTAAACAGCGGGGTGAAAAACTGTTTTTT	CASRKQRGEKLFF
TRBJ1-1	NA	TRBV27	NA	TGTGCCAGCGGGGATACAGGGATGAACACTGAAGCTTTCTTT	CASGDTGMNTEAFF
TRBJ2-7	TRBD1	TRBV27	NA	TGTGCCAGCAGGCCGCCGGGACAGATCCTCTCCTACGAGCAGTACTTC	CASRPPGQILSYEQYF
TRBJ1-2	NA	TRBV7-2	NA	TGTGCCAGCAGCTTAGACCCCCTTTCGGCTAACTATGGCTACACCTTC	CASSLDPLSANYGYTF
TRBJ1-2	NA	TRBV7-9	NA	TGTGCCAGCAGCCTACTTAGGGGGTTTGGGTCTCCACCACTCTTC	CASSLLRGFGSPPLF
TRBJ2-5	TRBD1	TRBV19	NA	TGTGCCAGTTCACAGGGGGTAGAGACCCAGTACTTC	CASSQGVETQYF
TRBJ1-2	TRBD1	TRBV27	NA	TGTGCCAGCCGACAGGGGGCAAATGACTATGGCTACACCTTC	CASRQGANDYGYTF
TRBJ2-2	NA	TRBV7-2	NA	TGTGCCAGCAGCTTTTGGAACACCGGGGAGCTGTTTTTT	CASSFWNTGELFF
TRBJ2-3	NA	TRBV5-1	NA	TGCGCCAGCAGCTCGCAGGGTACAGATACGCAGTATTTT	CASSSQGTDTQYF
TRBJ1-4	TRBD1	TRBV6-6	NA	TGTGCCAGCAGTTTACAGGGGGCAAGGGGTGAAAAACTGTTTTTT	CASSLQGARGEKLFF
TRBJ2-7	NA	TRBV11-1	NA	TGTGCCAGCAGTCCCCGGAGGGTAACCTACGAGCAGTACTTC	CASSPRRVTYEQYF
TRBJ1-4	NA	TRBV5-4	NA	TGTGCCAGCAGCCAAGACCAGGGTGAAAAACTGTTTTTT	CASSQDQGEKLFF
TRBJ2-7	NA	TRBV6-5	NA	TGTGCCAGCAGTTACTCTGGGGCCTCAGGAGGCGAGCAGTACTTC	CASSYSGASGGEQYF
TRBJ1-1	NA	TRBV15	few	TGTGCCACCAGTAGAGGAGGACTGACTAACACTGAAGCTTTCTTT	CATSRGGLTNTEAFF
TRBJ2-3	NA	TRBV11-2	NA	TGTGCCAGCAGCTTAGATCGTCCAGCAGATACGCAGTATTTT	CASSLDRPADTQYF
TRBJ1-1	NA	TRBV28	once	TGTGCCAGCAGTTTCGACATCGTAGACACTGAAGCTTTCTTT	CASSFDIVDTEAFF
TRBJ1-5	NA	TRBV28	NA	TGTGCCAGCAGTTTACCCAGCACAGGGTTCGGCTCAAGTCAGCCCCAGCATTTT	CASSLPSTGFGSSQPQHF
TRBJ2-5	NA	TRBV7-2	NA	TGTGCCAGCAGCACCCTTAGGCTACAACAAGAGACCCAGTACTTC	CASSTLRLQQETQYF
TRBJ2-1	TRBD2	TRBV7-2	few	TGTGCCAGCAGCACGGGACTAGCGGACAATGAGCAGTTCTTC	CASSTGLADNEQFF
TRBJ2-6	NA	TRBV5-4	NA	TGTGCCAGCAGGGAATTGGGAAAGGCCAACGTCCTGACTTTC	CASRELGKANVLTF
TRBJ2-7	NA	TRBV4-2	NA	TGTGCCAGCAGCCAACCCGGGACGGGGGCCTACGAGCAGTACTTC	CASSQPGTGAYEQYF
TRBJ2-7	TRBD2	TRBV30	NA	TGTGCCTGGAGCGATGGGACTAGCGGCAGCTACTACGAGCAGTACTTC	CAWSDGTSGSYYEQYF
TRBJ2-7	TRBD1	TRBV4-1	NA	TGCGCCAGCAGCCAACTAACAGACAGGGGGGTCTACGAGCAGTACTTC	CASSQLTDRGVYEQYF
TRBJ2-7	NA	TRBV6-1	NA	TGTGCCAGCAGTGAACCCTACGAGCAGTACTTC	CASSEPYEQYF
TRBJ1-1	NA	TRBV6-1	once	TGTGCCAGCAGTGAACAGGGGTTGAACACTGAAGCTTTCTTT	CASSEQGLNTEAFF
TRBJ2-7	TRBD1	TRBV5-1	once	TGCGCCAGCAGCACCGGACAGGTGAGCGAGCAGTACTTC	CASSTGQVSEQYF
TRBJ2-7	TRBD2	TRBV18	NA	TGTGCCAGCTCCGGGACTAGCGGGAGCTACGAGCAGTACTTC	CASSGTSGSYEQYF
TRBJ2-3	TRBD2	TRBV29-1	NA	TGCAGCGTTGAAGTGCTAGCGGGAGGGCGAGGCACAGATACGCAGTATTTT	CSVEVLAGGRGTDTQYF
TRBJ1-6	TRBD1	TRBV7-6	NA	TGTGCCAGCAGCTTAAGACAGGGCTATAATTCACCCCTCCACTTT	CASSLRQGYNSPLHF
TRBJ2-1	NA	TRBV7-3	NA	TGTGCCAGCAGCTTTTCAACAGGGAGCTCCTACAATGAGCAGTTCTTC	CASSFSTGSSYNEQFF
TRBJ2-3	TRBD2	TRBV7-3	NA	TGTGCCAGCCAGCGGGAGAGGGACACAGATACGCAGTATTTT	CASQRERDTDTQYF